The T cell receptor (beta chain) described here comes from a study of shared clonotypes between healthy human individuals. Study overall: The donor pool was made up of two women and three men aged 18 to 49. Study-level points and caveats: Sequencing depth was predicted to influence how clonotypes are shared among donors. Naive subsets generally had larger estimated richness than memory subsets.

Worth noting for this clone: Its antigen is unknown.

The DNA input per sorted-subset replicate PCR was 150 to 200 ng, corresponding to tens of thousands of T cell genomes. Clones were read by immunoSEQ multiplex PCR, and TCRdb kept only the in-frame ones, dropping some. The table records around 200,000 clones, 90% to 95% of them present only once. CDR1 MNHEY and CDR2 SVGAGI come from the germline V gene. CDR3 length equals 13 residues. Losses at the gene ends were 10 bases for V and 2 bases for J; bases not matched to a gene: 8. This receptor was obtained from a woman between 25 and 40 years old in good health. The sequenced material came from naive CD4+ T cells sorted from blood. Subset: CD45RA+ positively selected. The rearrangement links TRBV6-5 to TRBJ2-7; TRBD2 agrees at 7 bases. The CDR3 nucleotides are TGTGCCACCACCGGGGGGTTACCCTACGAGCAGTACTTC. Its translation: CATTGGLPYEQYF.